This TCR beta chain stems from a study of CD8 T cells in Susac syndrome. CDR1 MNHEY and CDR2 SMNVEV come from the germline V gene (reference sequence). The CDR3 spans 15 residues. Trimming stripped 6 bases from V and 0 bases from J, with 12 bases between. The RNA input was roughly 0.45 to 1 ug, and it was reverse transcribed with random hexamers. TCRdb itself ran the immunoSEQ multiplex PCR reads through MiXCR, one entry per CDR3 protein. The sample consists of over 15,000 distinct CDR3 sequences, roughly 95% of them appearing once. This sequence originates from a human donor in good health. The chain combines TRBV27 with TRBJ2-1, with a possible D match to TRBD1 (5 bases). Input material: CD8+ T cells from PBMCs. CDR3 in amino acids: CASSKGVSSYNEQFF. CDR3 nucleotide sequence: TGTGCCAGCAGCAAAGGGGTTAGCTCCTACAATGAGCAGTTCTTC.